These 3 T cell receptor beta chains were sequenced from one sample in a study of T cell responses to AZD1222 COVID-19 vaccine. Libraries were prepared by immunoSEQ multiplex PCR; TCRdb keeps only in-frame clonotypes and omits some of them. This table holds just under 90,000 clones, 70% to 90% found once. The starting material was peripheral blood, obtained on day 0 of MenACWY control vaccination. These receptors came from an adult in good health.

CDR3 in amino acids: CAISESGAPAQPQHF. Here the CDR3 DNA reads TGTGCCATCAGTGAATCAGGGGCGCCGGCTCAGCCCCAGCATTTT. The chain links TRBV10-3 to TRBJ1-5; D might be TRBD1 (6 bases). Trimming pared 3 bases from V and 6 bases from J, leaving 15 bases between. Germline CDR1 and CDR2: ENHRY and SYGVKD. This CDR3 has 15 residues.

CDR3: CASNPGLAGGNEQYF. The CDR3 DNA follows: TGTGCCAGCAATCCGGGACTAGCGGGGGGGAACGAGCAGTACTTC. The chain recombines TRBV7-2 with TRBJ2-7; 16 nucleotides line up with TRBD2. V dropped 7 bases and J dropped 5; count of bases not matched to a gene: 5. This CDR3 comprises 15 residues. Per germline, CDR1 SGHTA and CDR2 FQGNSA.

V gene TRBV6-1 combines with J gene TRBJ2-1; the match to TRBD2 covers 10 bases. CDR1 is MNHNS, CDR2 SASEGT, per germline. Trimming took 2 bases from V and 8 from J; bases not matched to a gene: 6. This CDR3 contains 15 residues. Here the CDR3 reads CASSELAGGMDEQFF. CDR3 DNA sequence: TGTGCCAGCAGTGAATTAGCGGGGGGAATGGATGAGCAGTTCTTC.